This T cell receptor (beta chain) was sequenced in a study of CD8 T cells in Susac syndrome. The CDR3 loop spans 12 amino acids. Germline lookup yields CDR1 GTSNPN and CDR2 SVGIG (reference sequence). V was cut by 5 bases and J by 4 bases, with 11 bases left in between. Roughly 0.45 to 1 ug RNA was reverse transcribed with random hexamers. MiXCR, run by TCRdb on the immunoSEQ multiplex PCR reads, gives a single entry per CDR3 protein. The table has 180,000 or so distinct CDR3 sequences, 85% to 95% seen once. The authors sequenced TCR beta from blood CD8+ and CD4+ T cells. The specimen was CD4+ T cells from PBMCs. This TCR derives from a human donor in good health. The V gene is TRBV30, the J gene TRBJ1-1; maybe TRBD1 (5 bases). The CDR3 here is CAWGEGSTEAFF. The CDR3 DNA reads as TGTGCCTGGGGCGAGGGGAGCACTGAAGCTTTCTTT.